The 27 T cell receptor beta chains in this list originate from one sample, sequenced in a study of blood T cell repertoires in COVID-19. Sequencing used immunoSEQ multiplex PCR; TCRdb keeps in-frame clones, though not all of them. The sample shows about 280,000 clones, 85% of them seen only once. The source material was peripheral blood. The receptors come from a human donor in a cohort sampled during active COVID-19.

The J gene is TRBJ1-2, the V gene TRBV7-9; tentative D call: TRBD1 (6 bases). The V end lost 2 bases, the J end lost 4 bases, and 11 bases lay between the germline ends. Germline loops: CDR1 SEHNR, CDR2 FQNEAQ (reference sequence). This CDR3 is 14 amino acids long. The CDR3 nucleotides read TGTGCCAGCAGCTTACAGACAGGCCCCTATGGCTACACCTTC. It translates to CASSLQTGPYGYTF.

The rearrangement joins TRBV30 to TRBJ1-6; no clear D gene. This CDR3 contains 17 residues. CDR1 and CDR2 (germline): GTSNPN, SVGIG (reference sequence). V was clipped by 0 bases and J by 14 bases, with 26 bases between them. DNA of the CDR3: TGTGCCTGGAGTGTAAACCGCCTCAGGCATTCTGCTCGGTCCCTCCACTTT. Protein: CAWSVNRLRHSARSLHF. Full variable domain (missing parts from reference TRBV30 and TRBJ1-6): SQTIHQWPATLVQPVGSPLSLECTVEGTSNPNLYWYRQAAGRGLQLLFYSVGIGQISSEVPQNLSASRPQDRQFILSSKKLLLSDSGFYLCAWSVNRLRHSARSLHFGNGTRLTVT.

This chain joins TRBV24-1 and TRBJ2-6, with 9 bases identical to TRBD1. Germline V lookup: CDR1 KGHDR, CDR2 SFDVKD. CDR3 length equals 19 residues. The trim removed 9 bases at V and 2 bases at J, leaving 16 bases unmatched. The CDR3 sequence is CATPARDRGKRAGANVLTF. The CDR3 nucleotides are TGTGCCACCCCGGCGCGTGACAGGGGGAAAAGAGCTGGGGCCAACGTCCTGACTTTC.

The chain couples TRBV2 to TRBJ2-2; D call uncertain. The CDR3 runs 11 residues. Germline V gene data show CDR1 as SNHLY and CDR2 as FYNNEI. Trimming took off 6 bases at V and 6 bases at J, with 5 bases between the two ends. CDR3 nucleotide sequence: TGTGCCAGCAGCCCTCCCGGGGAGCTGTTTTTT. Encoded protein: CASSPPGELFF.

The chain carries TRBV11-2 and TRBJ2-5; no firm D call. Trimming took off 6 bases at V and 4 bases at J, with 6 bases between the two ends. CDR3 length: 11 amino acids. Germline assignment: CDR1 SGHAT and CDR2 FQNNGV. The CDR3: CASSPTETQYF. The CDR3 region has the DNA TGTGCCAGCAGTCCTACAGAGACCCAGTACTTC.

This clone was counted only a few times. This sequence joins TRBV5-1 and TRBJ2-5, with 9 bases aligning to TRBD2. The CDR3 is 18 amino acids. V dropped 0 bases and J dropped 5; count of bases not matched to a gene: 14. Germline lookup yields CDR1 SGHRS and CDR2 YFSETQ. CDR3 in amino acids: CASSLGGSTGLAGETQYF. CDR3 sequence (DNA): TGCGCCAGCAGCTTGGGAGGATCAACGGGACTAGCCGGGGAGACCCAGTACTTC.

The chain recombines TRBV27 with TRBJ2-7; 9 bases are shared with TRBD1. Germline V gene data show CDR1 as MNHEY and CDR2 as SMNVEV (reference sequence). V was pared by 5 bases and J by 2 bases, with 4 bases of the junction left unmatched. This CDR3 region has 14 residues. CDR3 sequence (DNA): TGTGCCAGCAGTCAGGGACAGGGTACCTACGAGCAGTACTTC. This translates into CASSQGQGTYEQYF.

This clone was seen only a few times. The gene calls are TRBV9 and TRBJ2-2, with TRBD2 matching 8 bases. The V gene's germline CDR1 is SGDLS and CDR2 YYNGEE. The CDR3 is 16 residues long. V shed 4 bases and J 5 bases; nucleotides not matched to a gene: 10. The CDR3 region is CASSTRREGRTGELFF. In nucleotides, the CDR3 is TGTGCCAGCAGCACCCGCCGGGAGGGCCGAACCGGGGAGCTGTTTTTT.

The CDR3 spells CASSLTTGASGELFF. The CDR3 bases are TGTGCCAGCAGCCTAACGACAGGGGCATCCGGGGAGCTGTTTTTT. The rearrangement uses TRBV9 and TRBJ2-2, with 8 nucleotides matching TRBD1. Germline V gene sequence: CDR1 SGDLS, CDR2 YYNGEE. The CDR3 length is 15 residues. Losses at the gene ends were 4 bases for V and 6 bases for J; bases not matched to a gene: 8.

The genes are TRBV2 and TRBJ1-1; perhaps TRBD1 as D (6 bases). V dropped 6 bases and J dropped 5 bases, with 16 bases sitting between them. Germline V CDR1 and CDR2: SNHLY, FYNNEI. CDR3 length: 14 residues. The CDR3 region is CASRETGLRTEAFF. The CDR3 nucleotides are TGTGCCAGCAGGGAAACAGGGTTGAGGACTGAAGCTTTCTTT.

The CDR3 sequence: CASSSSLKPYNEQFF. CDR3 nucleotides: TGTGCCAGCAGCTCATCGCTAAAACCGTACAATGAGCAGTTCTTC. V and J are TRBV5-6 and TRBJ2-1; D call uncertain. V lost 3 bases and J 4 bases, leaving 14 bases between the germline ends. The CDR3 has 15 residues. CDR1 is SGHDT, CDR2 YYEEEE, per germline.

The chain joins TRBV21-1 to TRBJ2-1; the table names TRBD1, a call not compared with the DNA. TRBV21-1 is a listed pseudogene. This CDR3 region has 17 residues. The CDR3 nucleotides are TGTGCCAGCAGCAAAAAGTGTCCTCGAAACAAATACAATGAGCAGTTCTTC. Protein product: CASSKKCPRNKYNEQFF.

The chain recombines TRBV5-1 with TRBJ2-3; the D is unclear. The V gene's germline CDR1 is SGHRS and CDR2 YFSETQ. The CDR3 extends over 15 amino acids. Trimming removed 5 bases from V and 4 bases from J, with 17 bases in between. The CDR3 DNA reads TGCGCCAGCAGTTCTGTTCATCCGGGTCCAGATACGCAGTATTTT. Protein sequence: CASSSVHPGPDTQYF.

The gene calls are TRBV11-2 and TRBJ2-1; 9 nucleotides line up with TRBD2. Germline V gives CDR1 SGHAT, CDR2 FQNNGV. The V segment lost 5 bases and the J segment 7 bases; nucleotides outside the gene matches: 6. The CDR3 runs to 14 residues. Here the CDR3 DNA reads TGTGCCAGCAGCGCCACGGGACTAGCTAATGAGCAGTTCTTC. The encoded protein is CASSATGLANEQFF.

V gene TRBV4-3 combines with J gene TRBJ2-1; 7 positions agree with TRBD2. Germline V CDR1 and CDR2: LGHNA, YSLEER. J was trimmed by 4 bases and V by 8 bases; bases with no gene match: 14. The CDR3 totals 16 residues. CDR3 residues: CASGITIGTTYNEQFF. DNA of the CDR3: TGCGCCAGCGGAATCACCATCGGGACTACGTACAATGAGCAGTTCTTC.

To note about this clone: The junction does not match germline at one end; this may be a read error. The chain carries TRBV15 and TRBJ2-7; perhaps TRBD1 as D (5 bases). This CDR3 contains 15 residues. CDR1 is LNHNV and CDR2 is YYDKDF in the germline V gene (reference sequence). CDR3 bases: TGTGCCACCAGCAGAGGAATCGACAGCGTACATCAAAGGTGGTTC. It specifies CATSRGIDSVHQRWF.

The chain joins TRBV18 to TRBJ1-3; no clear D. The germline CDR1 and CDR2 sequences are KGHSH and LQKENI. The CDR3 runs to 14 residues. Trimming shortened V by 9 bases and J by 0 bases, and 12 bases separated the two germline ends. The CDR3 region is CASSPSGSGNTIYF. The CDR3 DNA is TGTGCCAGTTCTCCTTCCGGCTCTGGAAACACCATATATTTT.

CDR3 region: CASSEDRYSGNTIYF. DNA for the CDR3: TGTGCCAGCAGTGAGGACAGATACTCTGGAAACACCATATATTTT. The chain couples TRBV6-1 to TRBJ1-3, with D possibly TRBD1 on 6 matching bases. The CDR3 loop spans 15 amino acids. V was clipped by 3 bases and J by 0 bases, with 9 bases between them. Germline loops: CDR1 MNHNS, CDR2 SASEGT.

The chain joins TRBV2 to TRBJ2-1; 15 bases are a match to TRBD2. The CDR3 has 18 residues. Germline CDR1 is SNHLY and CDR2 is FYNNEI. J was trimmed by 5 bases and V by 5 bases; bases with no gene match: 10. The CDR3 sequence: CASSSSFGTSGGNNEQFF. The CDR3 bases are TGTGCCAGCAGTTCCTCGTTCGGGACTAGCGGGGGGAACAATGAGCAGTTCTTC. Complete variable domain (other parts from reference TRBV2 and TRBJ2-1): EPEVTQTPSHQVTQMGQEVILRCVPISNHLYFYWYRQILGQKVEFLVSFYNNEISEKSEIFDDQFSVERPDGSNFTLKIRSTKLEDSAMYFCASSSSFGTSGGNNEQFFGPGTRLTVL.

This rearrangement joins TRBV9 to TRBJ2-3, with D possibly matching TRBD1 (6 bases). The CDR3 spans 14 residues. The germline CDR1 and CDR2 sequences are SGDLS and YYNGEE. Deletions cut 1 base from V and 5 bases from J, with 11 bases between. The CDR3 coding sequence is TGTGCCAGCAGCGTAAGGCAGGGGATAGATACGCAGTATTTT. It is translated as CASSVRQGIDTQYF.

The chain couples TRBV11-3 to TRBJ1-1; no clear D. V dropped 5 bases and J dropped 7 bases, with 14 bases sitting between them. This CDR3 contains 13 residues. Germline V CDR1 and CDR2: SGHNT, YENEEA. CDR3 loop: CASSPTPYGEAFF. CDR3 DNA: TGTGCCAGCAGCCCCACCCCGTACGGTGAAGCTTTCTTT.

The chain couples TRBV27 to TRBJ1-6; 9 bases fit TRBD1. This CDR3 contains 16 residues. J was trimmed by 13 bases and V by 1 base; bases with no gene match: 11. Germline CDR1 is MNHEY and CDR2 is SMNVEV (reference sequence). CDR3 in amino acids: CASSLFTAGTGSPLHF. In nucleotides, the CDR3 is TGTGCCAGCAGTTTATTCACCGCCGGGACAGGGTCCCCCCTCCACTTT.

The J gene is TRBJ1-2, the V gene TRBV6-5, with 7 bases matching TRBD1. This CDR3 has 12 residues. From germline, CDR1 is MNHEY and CDR2 SVGAGI. V shed 6 bases, J shed 8 bases, and the junction held 6 bases outside the gene matches. The CDR3, as DNA: TGTGCCAGCAGGCCGACAGGGAAAGGCTACACCTTC. Translation: CASRPTGKGYTF.

The chain has TRBV11-2 and TRBJ2-7; 8 positions match TRBD2. The CDR3 has 12 residues. Unmatched junction bases numbered 0, after V lost 5 bases and J lost 3 bases. The germline V gene has CDR1 SGHAT and CDR2 FQNNGV. The DNA for the CDR3 is TGTGCCAGCAGCCGGGAGGGCTACGAGCAGTACTTC. Its translation is CASSREGYEQYF.

The J gene is TRBJ2-1, the V gene TRBV28; 7 bases match TRBD2. The J segment lost 2 bases and the V segment lost 2 bases, leaving 0 bases of the junction unmatched. The CDR3 has 14 residues. The V gene's germline CDR1 is MDHEN and CDR2 SYDVKM. The CDR3 reads CASSLLAAYNEQFF. The CDR3 region has the DNA TGTGCCAGCAGTTTACTAGCGGCCTACAATGAGCAGTTCTTC.

This chain uses TRBV20-1 with TRBJ2-3; no definite D call. Germline V lookup: CDR1 DFQATT, CDR2 SNEGSKA (reference sequence). V was pared by 3 bases and J by 0 bases, with 13 bases between. The CDR3 is 15 amino acids. The CDR3 DNA sequence: TGCAGTGCTAGTCGCGACTCGCGAAGCACAGATACGCAGTATTTT. This encodes CSASRDSRSTDTQYF.

The rearrangement joins TRBV7-9 to TRBJ2-3, with 12 bases matching TRBD2. This CDR3 is 15 amino acids long. From germline, CDR1 is SEHNR and CDR2 FQNEAQ (reference sequence). With 5 bases clipped from V and 5 bases from J, the junction kept 5 bases outside the gene matches. DNA of the CDR3: TGTGCCAGCAGCCTGACTAGCGGGAGTGGAGATACGCAGTATTTT. It is translated as CASSLTSGSGDTQYF.